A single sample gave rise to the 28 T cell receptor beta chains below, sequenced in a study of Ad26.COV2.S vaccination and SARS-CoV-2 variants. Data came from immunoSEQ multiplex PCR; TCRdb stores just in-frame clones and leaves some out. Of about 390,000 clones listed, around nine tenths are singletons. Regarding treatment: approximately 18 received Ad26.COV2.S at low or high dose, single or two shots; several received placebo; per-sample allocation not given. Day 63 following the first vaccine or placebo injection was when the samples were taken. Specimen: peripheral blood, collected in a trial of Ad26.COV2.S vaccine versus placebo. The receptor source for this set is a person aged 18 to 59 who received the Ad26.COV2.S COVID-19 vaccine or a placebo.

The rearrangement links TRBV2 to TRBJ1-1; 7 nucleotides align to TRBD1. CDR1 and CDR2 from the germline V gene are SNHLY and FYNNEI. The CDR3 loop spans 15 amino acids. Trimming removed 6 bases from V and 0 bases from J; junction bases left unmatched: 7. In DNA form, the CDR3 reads TGTGCCAGCAGCAAGGACAGGAGCATGAACACTGAAGCTTTCTTT. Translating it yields CASSKDRSMNTEAFF. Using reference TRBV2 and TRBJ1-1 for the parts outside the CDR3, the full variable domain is EPEVTQTPSHQVTQMGQEVILRCVPISNHLYFYWYRQILGQKVEFLVSFYNNEISEKSEIFDDQFSVERPDGSNFTLKIRSTKLEDSAMYFCASSKDRSMNTEAFFGQGTRLTVV.

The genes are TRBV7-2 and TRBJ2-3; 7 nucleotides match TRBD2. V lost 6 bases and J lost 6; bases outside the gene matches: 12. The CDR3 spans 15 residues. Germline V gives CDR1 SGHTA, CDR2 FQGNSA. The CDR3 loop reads CASRVAGNREDTQYF. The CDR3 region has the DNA TGTGCCAGCAGGGTAGCGGGTAACCGGGAGGATACGCAGTATTTT.

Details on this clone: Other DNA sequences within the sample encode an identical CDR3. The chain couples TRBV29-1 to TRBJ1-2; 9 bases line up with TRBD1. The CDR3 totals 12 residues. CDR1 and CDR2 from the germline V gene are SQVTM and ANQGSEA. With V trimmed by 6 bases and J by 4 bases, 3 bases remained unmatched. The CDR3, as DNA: TGCAGCGTCGACAGGGGGATCTATGGCTACACCTTC. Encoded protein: CSVDRGIYGYTF.

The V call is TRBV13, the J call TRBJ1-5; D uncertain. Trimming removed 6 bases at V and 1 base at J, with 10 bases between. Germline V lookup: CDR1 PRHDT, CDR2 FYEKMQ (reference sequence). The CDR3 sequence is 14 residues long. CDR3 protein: CASSPGPSNQPQHF. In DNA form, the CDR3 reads TGTGCCAGCAGTCCTGGACCCAGCAATCAGCCCCAGCATTTT.

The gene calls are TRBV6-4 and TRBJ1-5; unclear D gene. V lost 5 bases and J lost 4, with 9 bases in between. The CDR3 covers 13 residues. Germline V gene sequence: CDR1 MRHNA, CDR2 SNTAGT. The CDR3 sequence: CASSFSQNQPQHF. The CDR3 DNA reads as TGTGCCAGCAGTTTCTCACAGAATCAGCCCCAGCATTTT.

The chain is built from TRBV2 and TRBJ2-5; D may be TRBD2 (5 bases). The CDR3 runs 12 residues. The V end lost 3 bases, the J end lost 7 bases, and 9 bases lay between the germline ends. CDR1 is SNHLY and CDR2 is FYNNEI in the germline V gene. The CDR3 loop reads CASSENGGTQYF. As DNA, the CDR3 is TGTGCCAGCAGTGAGAACGGAGGGACCCAGTACTTC.

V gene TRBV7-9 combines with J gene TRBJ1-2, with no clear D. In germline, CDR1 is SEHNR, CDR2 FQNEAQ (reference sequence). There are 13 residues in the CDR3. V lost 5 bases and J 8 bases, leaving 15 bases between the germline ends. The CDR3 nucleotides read TGTGCCAGCAGCGCGGAAGGGAGAGGCGGCTACACCTTC. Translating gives CASSAEGRGGYTF.

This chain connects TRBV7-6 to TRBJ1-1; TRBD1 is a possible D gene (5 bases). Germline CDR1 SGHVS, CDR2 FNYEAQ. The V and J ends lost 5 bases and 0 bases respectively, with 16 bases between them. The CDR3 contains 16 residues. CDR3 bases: TGTGCCAGCAGCCGTGGGGACGGAGGGGTGAACACTGAAGCTTTCTTT. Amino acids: CASSRGDGGVNTEAFF.

Here the CDR3 DNA reads TGTGCCAGCAGTTTTTGGGGGAGTAACTACGAGCAGTACTTC. This codes for CASSFWGSNYEQYF. The gene calls are TRBV6-5 and TRBJ2-7; D tentatively reads TRBD1 or TRBD2 (5 bases each). CDR3 length: 14 residues. Germline lookup yields CDR1 MNHEY and CDR2 SVGAGI. The ends were cut back, 4 bases at V and 3 bases at J, with 13 bases in the middle.

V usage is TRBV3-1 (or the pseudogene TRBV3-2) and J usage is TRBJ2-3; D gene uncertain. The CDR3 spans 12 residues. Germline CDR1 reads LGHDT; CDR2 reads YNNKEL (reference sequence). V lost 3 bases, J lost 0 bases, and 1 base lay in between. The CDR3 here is CASSQSTDTQYF. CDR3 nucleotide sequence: TGTGCCAGCAGCCAGAGCACAGATACGCAGTATTTT.

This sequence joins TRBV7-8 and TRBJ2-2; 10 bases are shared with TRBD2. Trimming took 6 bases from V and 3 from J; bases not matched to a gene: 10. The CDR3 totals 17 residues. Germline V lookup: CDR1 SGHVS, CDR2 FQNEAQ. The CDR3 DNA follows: TGTGCCAGCAGTCCACGCCTAGCGGGGGCCCACACCGGGGAGCTGTTTTTT. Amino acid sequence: CASSPRLAGAHTGELFF.

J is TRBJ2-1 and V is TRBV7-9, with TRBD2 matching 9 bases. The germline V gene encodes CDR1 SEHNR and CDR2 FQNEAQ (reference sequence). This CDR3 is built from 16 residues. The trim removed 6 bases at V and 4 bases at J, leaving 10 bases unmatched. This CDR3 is CASRGDSGGQYNEQFF. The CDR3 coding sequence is TGTGCCAGCAGGGGAGATAGCGGGGGCCAGTACAATGAGCAGTTCTTC.

In DNA form, the CDR3 reads TGCGCCAGCAGCTTGGTGGCTAGCGGGGGTGTCACAGATACGCAGTATTTT. It yields the protein CASSLVASGGVTDTQYF. This chain joins TRBV5-1 and TRBJ2-3; TRBD2 agrees at 10 bases. The CDR3 is 17 residues long. Germline CDR1 is SGHRS and CDR2 is YFSETQ. Trimming removed 0 bases from V and 2 bases from J; junction bases left unmatched: 6.

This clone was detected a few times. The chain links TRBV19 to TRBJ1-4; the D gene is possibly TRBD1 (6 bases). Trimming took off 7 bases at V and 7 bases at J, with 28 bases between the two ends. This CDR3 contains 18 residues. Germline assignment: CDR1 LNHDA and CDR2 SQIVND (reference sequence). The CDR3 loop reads CASTSRGGGRTGSEKLFF. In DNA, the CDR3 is TGTGCCAGTACCTCGAGGGGGGGCGGCAGAACGGGTTCTGAAAAACTGTTTTTT.

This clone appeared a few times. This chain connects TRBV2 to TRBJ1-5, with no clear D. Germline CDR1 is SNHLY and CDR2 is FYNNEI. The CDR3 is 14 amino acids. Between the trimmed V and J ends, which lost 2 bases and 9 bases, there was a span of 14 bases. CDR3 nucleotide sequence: TGTGCCAGCAGTGAATTGGTCACCGCTTGGCCCCAGCATTTT. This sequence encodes CASSELVTAWPQHF.

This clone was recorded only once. The CDR3 DNA reads TGCAGCGCAGCACAGGCCTCGGGAAACACCATATATTTT. It codes for CSAAQASGNTIYF. The rearrangement joins TRBV29-1 to TRBJ1-3; D is perhaps TRBD1 (5 bases). Germline V gene sequence: CDR1 SQVTM, CDR2 ANQGSEA. The CDR3 extends over 13 amino acids. V was shortened by 7 bases and J by 4 bases, with 14 bases between the two germline ends.

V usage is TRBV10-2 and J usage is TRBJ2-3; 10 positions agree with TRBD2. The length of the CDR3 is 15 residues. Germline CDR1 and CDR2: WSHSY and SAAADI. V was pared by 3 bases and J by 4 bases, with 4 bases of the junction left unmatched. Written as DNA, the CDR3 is TGCGCCAGCAGTGAAGCGGGGGGGCCGCCAGATACGCAGTATTTT. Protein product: CASSEAGGPPDTQYF.

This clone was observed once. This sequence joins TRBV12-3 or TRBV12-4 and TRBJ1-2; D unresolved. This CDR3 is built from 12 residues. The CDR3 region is CAAGRVGYGYTF. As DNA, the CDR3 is TGTGCTGCGGGGAGGGTCGGCTATGGCTACACCTTC.

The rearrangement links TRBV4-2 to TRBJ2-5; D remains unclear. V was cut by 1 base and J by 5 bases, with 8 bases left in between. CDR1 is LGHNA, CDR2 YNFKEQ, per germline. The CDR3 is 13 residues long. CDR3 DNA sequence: TGTGCCAGCAGCCAAGTAGGTTCCGAGACCCAGTACTTC. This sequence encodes CASSQVGSETQYF.

CDR3 in amino acids: CASSKIYNEQFF. The CDR3 DNA reads as TGTGCCAGCAGTAAAATCTACAATGAGCAGTTCTTC. V usage is TRBV12-3 or TRBV12-4 and J usage is TRBJ2-1; no clear D. The ends were cut back, 5 bases at V and 3 bases at J, with 5 bases in the middle. The CDR3 spans 12 residues.

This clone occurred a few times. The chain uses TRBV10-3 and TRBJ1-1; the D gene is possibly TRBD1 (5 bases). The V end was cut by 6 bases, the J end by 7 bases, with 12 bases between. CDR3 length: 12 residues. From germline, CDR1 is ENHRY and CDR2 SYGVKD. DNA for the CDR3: TGTGCCATCAGACCAGGGCAGGGTGAAGCTTTCTTT. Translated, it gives CAIRPGQGEAFF.

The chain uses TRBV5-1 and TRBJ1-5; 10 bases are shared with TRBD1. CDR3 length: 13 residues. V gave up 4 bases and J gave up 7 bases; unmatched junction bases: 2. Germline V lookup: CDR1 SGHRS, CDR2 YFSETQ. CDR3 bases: TGCGCCAGCAGCGCGACAGGGGGCCAGCCCCAGCATTTT. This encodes CASSATGGQPQHF.

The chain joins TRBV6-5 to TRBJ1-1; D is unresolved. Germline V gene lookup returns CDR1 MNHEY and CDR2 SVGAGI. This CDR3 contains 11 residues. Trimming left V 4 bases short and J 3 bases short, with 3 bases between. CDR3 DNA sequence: TGTGCCAGCAGTTTCTACACTGAAGCTTTCTTT. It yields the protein CASSFYTEAFF.

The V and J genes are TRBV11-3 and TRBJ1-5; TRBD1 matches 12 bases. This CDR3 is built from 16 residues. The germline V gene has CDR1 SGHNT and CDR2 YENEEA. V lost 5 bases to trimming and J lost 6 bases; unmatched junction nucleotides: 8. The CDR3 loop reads CASSVRRDRGPQPQHF. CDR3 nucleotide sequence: TGTGCCAGCAGCGTTAGGAGGGACAGGGGGCCTCAGCCCCAGCATTTT.

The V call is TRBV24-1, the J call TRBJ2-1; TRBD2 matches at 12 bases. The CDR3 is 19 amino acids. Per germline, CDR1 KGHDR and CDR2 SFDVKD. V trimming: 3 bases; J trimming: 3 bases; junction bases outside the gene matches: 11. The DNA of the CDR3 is TGTGCCACCAGTGATCGGTCTAGCGGGGGGGCCCTTATCTACAATGAGCAGTTCTTC. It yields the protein CATSDRSSGGALIYNEQFF.

As DNA, the CDR3 is TGTGCCAGCAGTGACCCGGTGGACAGTATGAATGAAAAACTGTTTTTT. Residues: CASSDPVDSMNEKLFF. V usage is TRBV6-1 and J usage is TRBJ1-4; TRBD1 is a possible D gene (6 bases). The CDR3 spans 16 residues. Trimming stripped 3 bases from V and 5 bases from J, with 16 bases between. Germline V lookup: CDR1 MNHNS, CDR2 SASEGT.

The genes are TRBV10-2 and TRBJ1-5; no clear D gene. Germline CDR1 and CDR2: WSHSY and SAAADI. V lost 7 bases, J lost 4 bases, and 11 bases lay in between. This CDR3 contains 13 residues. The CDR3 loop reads CASTPDLNQPQHF. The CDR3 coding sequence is TGCGCCAGCACCCCGGACCTTAATCAGCCCCAGCATTTT.

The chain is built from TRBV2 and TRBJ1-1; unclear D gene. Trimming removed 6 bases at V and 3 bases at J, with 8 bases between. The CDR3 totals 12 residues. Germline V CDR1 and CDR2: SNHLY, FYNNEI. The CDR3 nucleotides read TGTGCCAGCAGCGCCGCAGACACTGAAGCTTTCTTT. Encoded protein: CASSAADTEAFF.